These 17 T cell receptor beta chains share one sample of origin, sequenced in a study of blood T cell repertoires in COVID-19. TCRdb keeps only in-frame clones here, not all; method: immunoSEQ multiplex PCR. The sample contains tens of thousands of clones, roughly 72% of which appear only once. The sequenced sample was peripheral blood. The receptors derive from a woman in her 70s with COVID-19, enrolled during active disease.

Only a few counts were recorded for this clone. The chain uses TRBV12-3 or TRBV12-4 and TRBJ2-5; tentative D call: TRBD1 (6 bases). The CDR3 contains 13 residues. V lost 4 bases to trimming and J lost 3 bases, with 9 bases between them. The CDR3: CASSSDRKETQYF. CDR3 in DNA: TGTGCCAGCAGTTCCGACAGGAAAGAGACCCAGTACTTC.

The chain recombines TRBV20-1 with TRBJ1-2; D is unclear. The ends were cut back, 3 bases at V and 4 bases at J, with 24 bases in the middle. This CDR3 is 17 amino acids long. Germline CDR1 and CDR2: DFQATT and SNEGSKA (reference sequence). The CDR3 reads CSASRSGGQDTSYGYTF. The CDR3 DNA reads TGCAGTGCTAGTCGGTCTGGAGGGCAGGATACCTCCTATGGCTACACCTTC.

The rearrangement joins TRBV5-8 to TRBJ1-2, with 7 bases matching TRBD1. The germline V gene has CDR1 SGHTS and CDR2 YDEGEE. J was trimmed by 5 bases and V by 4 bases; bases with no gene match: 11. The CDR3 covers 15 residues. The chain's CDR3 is CASSPPTGTLYGYTF. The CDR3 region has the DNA TGTGCCAGCAGCCCTCCGACAGGGACATTGTATGGCTACACCTTC.

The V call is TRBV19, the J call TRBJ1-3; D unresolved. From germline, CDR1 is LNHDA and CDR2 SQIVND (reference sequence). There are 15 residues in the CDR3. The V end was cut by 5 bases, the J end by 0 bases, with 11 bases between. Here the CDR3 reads CASSLEAASGNTIYF. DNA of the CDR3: TGTGCCAGTAGTTTGGAGGCAGCCTCTGGAAACACCATATATTTT.

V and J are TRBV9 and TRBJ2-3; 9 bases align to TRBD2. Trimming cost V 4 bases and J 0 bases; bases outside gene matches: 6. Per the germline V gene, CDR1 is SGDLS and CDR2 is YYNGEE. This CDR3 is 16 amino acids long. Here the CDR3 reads CASSRAGGTSTDTQYF. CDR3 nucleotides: TGTGCCAGCAGCCGAGCGGGGGGCACCAGCACAGATACGCAGTATTTT.

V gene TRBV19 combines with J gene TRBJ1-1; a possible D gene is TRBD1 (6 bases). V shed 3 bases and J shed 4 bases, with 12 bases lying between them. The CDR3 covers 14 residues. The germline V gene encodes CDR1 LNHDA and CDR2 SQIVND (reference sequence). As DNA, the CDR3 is TGTGCCAGTAGTATGGCGGGGGCGGTCACTGAAGCTTTCTTT. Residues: CASSMAGAVTEAFF. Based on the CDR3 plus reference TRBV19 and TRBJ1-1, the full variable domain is DGGITQSPKYLFRKEGQNVTLSCEQNLNHDAMYWYRQDPGQGLRLIYYSQIVNDFQKGDIAEGYSVSREKKESFPLTVTSAQKNPTAFYLCASSMAGAVTEAFFGQGTRLTVV.

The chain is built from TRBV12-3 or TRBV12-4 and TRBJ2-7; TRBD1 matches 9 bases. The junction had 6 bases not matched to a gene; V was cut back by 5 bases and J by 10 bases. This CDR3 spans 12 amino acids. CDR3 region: CASSGDRVEQYF. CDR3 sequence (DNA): TGTGCCAGCAGTGGGGACAGGGTCGAACAGTACTTC.

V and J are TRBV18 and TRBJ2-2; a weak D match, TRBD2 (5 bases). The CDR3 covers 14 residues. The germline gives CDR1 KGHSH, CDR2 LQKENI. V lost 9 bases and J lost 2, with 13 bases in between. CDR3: CASRDQPNTGELFF. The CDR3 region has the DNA TGTGCCAGTCGGGATCAACCTAACACCGGGGAGCTGTTTTTT.

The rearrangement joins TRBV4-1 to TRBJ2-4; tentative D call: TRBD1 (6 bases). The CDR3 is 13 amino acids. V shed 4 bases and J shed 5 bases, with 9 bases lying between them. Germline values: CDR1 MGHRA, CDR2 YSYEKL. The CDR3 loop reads CASSPGDENIQYF. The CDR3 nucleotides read TGCGCCAGCAGCCCAGGGGACGAAAACATTCAGTACTTC.

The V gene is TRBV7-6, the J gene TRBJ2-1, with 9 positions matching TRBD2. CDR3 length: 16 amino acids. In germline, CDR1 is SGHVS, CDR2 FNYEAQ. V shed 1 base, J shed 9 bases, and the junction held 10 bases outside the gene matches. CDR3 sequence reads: CASSLERGGGRGEQFF. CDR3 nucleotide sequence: TGTGCCAGCAGCTTAGAACGCGGGGGGGGCCGTGGTGAGCAGTTCTTC.

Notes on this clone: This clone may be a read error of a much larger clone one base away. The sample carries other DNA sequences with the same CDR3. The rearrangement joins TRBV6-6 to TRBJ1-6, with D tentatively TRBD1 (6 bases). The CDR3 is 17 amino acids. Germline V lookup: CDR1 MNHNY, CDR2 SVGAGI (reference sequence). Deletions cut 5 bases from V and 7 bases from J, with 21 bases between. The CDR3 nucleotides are TGTGCCAGCAGTCAGGCGGGGGGGCGGGGGACAAATTCACCCCTCCACTTT. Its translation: CASSQAGGRGTNSPLHF.

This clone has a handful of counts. This CDR3 is CASSLQARSEQYF. The DNA for the CDR3 is TGTGCCAGCAGCCTACAGGCGAGGAGCGAGCAGTACTTC. The V call is TRBV11-3, the J call TRBJ2-7; D might be TRBD1 (5 bases). V gave up 5 bases and J gave up 6 bases, with 14 bases separating them. Germline CDR1 SGHNT, CDR2 YENEEA. The CDR3 loop spans 13 amino acids.

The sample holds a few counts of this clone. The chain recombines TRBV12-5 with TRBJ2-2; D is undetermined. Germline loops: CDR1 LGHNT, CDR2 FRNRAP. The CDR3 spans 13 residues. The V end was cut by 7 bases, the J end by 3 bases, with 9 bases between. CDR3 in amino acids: CASAPRDTGELFF. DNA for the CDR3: TGTGCTAGTGCCCCCCGGGACACCGGGGAGCTGTTTTTT.

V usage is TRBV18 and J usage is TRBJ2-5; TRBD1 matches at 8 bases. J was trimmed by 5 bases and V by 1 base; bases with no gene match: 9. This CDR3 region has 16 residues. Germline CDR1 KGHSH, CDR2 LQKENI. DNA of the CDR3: TGTGCCAGCTCACCACTGTCGGCACAGGGGGAGGAGACCCAGTACTTC. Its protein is CASSPLSAQGEETQYF.

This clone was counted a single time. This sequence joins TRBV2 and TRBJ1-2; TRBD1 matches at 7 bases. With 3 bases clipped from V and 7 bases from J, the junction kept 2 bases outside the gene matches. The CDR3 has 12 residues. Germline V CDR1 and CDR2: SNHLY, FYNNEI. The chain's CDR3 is CASSEAGGGYTF. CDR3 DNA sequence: TGTGCCAGCAGTGAGGCAGGGGGTGGCTACACCTTC.

The CDR3 DNA reads TGTGCCAGCAGCTTAGGGGGACTAGCGGGAGCGGGAGAGCAGTACGTC. This sequence encodes CASSLGGLAGAGEQYV. The V gene is TRBV11-2, the J gene TRBJ2-7; 14 bases are shared with TRBD2. V gave up 1 base and J gave up 7 bases; unmatched junction bases: 6. The CDR3 contains 16 residues. Germline CDR1 is SGHAT and CDR2 is FQNNGV.

For the CDR3, the DNA is TGTGCCAGTAGTTCCCACGGGGGCGGGGAGCTGTTTTTT. It codes for CASSSHGGGELFF. The V call is TRBV19, the J call TRBJ2-2; tentative D call: TRBD2 (6 bases). Germline CDR1 is LNHDA and CDR2 is SQIVND (reference sequence). The CDR3 contains 13 residues. The V gene lost 5 bases and the J gene lost 7 bases, with 11 bases spanning the gap.